This TCR beta chain originates from a study of control samples from healthy donors and cancer patients. The assay was immunoSEQ multiplex PCR, and TCRdb's table has in-frame clones only and misses some. The sample contains over 150,000 clones, approximately 92% of which appear only once. This CDR3 has 13 residues. V shed 5 bases, J shed 7 bases, and the junction held 4 bases outside the gene matches. Germline lookup yields CDR1 SEHNR and CDR2 FQNEAQ (reference sequence). The rearrangement links TRBV7-9 to TRBJ2-1, with 8 bases matching TRBD1. Material for sequencing was blood. This clonotype was obtained from a man aged 18-30 years in good health. CDR3 amino acids: CASSPRQGNEQFF. In nucleotides, the CDR3 is TGTGCCAGCAGCCCGAGACAGGGGAATGAGCAGTTCTTC.